The following is a T cell receptor beta chain sequence with its context. The target antigen is unknown. Time point in this sample: 2014-2015 season, 7 days after vaccination. Non-naive CD4+CXCR5+PD-1+ cTfh were sorted into ICOS+CD38+ and ICOS-CD38- fractions. V shed 6 bases and J shed 7 bases, with 12 bases lying between them. There are 12 residues in the CDR3. The germline CDR1 and CDR2 sequences are MNHEY and SVGAGI. This sample was included in a study of follicular helper T cells after annual influenza vaccination. Study-wide context: Sampling occurred days 0, 7 and 28 after each influenza vaccination. Points from the study as a whole: Successive annual vaccinations recalled a recurrent oligoclonal ICOS+CD38+ cTfh response with influenza-specific clonotypes.

TCRB sequencing was done at Survey resolution level. The data were produced by immunoSEQ multiplex PCR, yet TCRdb's version contains in-frame clones alone and is incomplete. The repertoire has over 7,000 clones, 70% to 90% of them found once; the top ten carry 3% to 4.5%. This clonotype originated in an adult who received the influenza vaccine. The specimen was CXCR5+ CD38- circulating T follicular helper cells from blood, collected 7 days after influenza vaccination. Indicated subset: circulating Tfh, non-naive CD4+CXCR5+PD-1+ (ICOS+CD38+ or ICOS-CD38-). V and J are TRBV6-5 and TRBJ1-1; D unclear. This chain's CDR3 is CASRSQDFEAFF. Written as DNA, the CDR3 is TGTGCCAGCAGGTCTCAGGATTTTGAAGCTTTCTTT.